This passage covers 3 T cell receptor beta chains from one sample sequenced in a study of blood T cell repertoires in COVID-19. Measured with immunoSEQ multiplex PCR; TCRdb has only the in-frame clones, and not every one. The profile shows about 150,000 clones, approximately 82% of them singletons. Sequencing was performed on peripheral blood. Every receptor here comes from an older man who had recovered from COVID-19.

The V call is TRBV25-1, the J call TRBJ2-1, with D possibly being TRBD2 (6 bases). Germline V gene sequence: CDR1 MGHDK, CDR2 SYGVNS. The CDR3 has 14 residues. V lost 6 bases to trimming and J lost 9 bases, with 18 bases between them. CDR3 sequence reads: CASSLGGLVSEQFF. CDR3 nucleotides: TGTGCCAGCAGCTTGGGAGGACTCGTTAGTGAGCAGTTCTTC. The full variable domain, completed using reference TRBV25-1 and TRBJ2-1, is EADIYQTPRYLVIGTGKKITLECSQTMGHDKMYWYQQDPGMELHLIHYSYGVNSTEKGDLSSESTVSRIRTEHFPLTLESARPSHTSQYLCASSLGGLVSEQFFGPGTRLTVL.

The chain is built from TRBV6-2 or TRBV6-3 and TRBJ2-1, with a weak D call TRBD2 (6 bases). V lost 5 bases to trimming and J lost 7 bases, with 12 bases between them. The CDR3 has 13 amino acids. Looked up from germline, CDR1 is MNHEY and CDR2 is SVGEGT. The CDR3 here is CASSGSGGNEQFF. CDR3 nucleotide sequence: TGTGCCAGCAGTGGATCCGGGGGTAATGAGCAGTTCTTC.

This clone was found once. In DNA form, the CDR3 reads TGTGCCAGCAGCCGCAGGACTAGCGGCCACAATGAGCAGTTCTTC. Encoded protein: CASSRRTSGHNEQFF. This chain links TRBV7-2 with TRBJ2-1, with 10 bases aligning to TRBD2. The CDR3 extends over 15 amino acids. J was trimmed by 5 bases and V by 5 bases; bases with no gene match: 6. CDR1 SGHTA and CDR2 FQGNSA come from the germline V gene.